This T cell receptor (beta chain) originates from a study of blood T cell repertoires in COVID-19. Method: immunoSEQ multiplex PCR; TCRdb's copy keeps in-frame clones and lacks some. There are roughly 190,000 clones in the sample; 88% occur only once, and around 4.8% lies in the top ten. The CDR3 length is 16 residues. CDR1 is SGHKS, CDR2 YYEKEE, per germline (reference sequence). V dropped 4 bases and J dropped 4; count of bases not matched to a gene: 6. This TCR derives from a human donor in a cohort sampled during active COVID-19. Specimen: peripheral blood. The V and J genes are TRBV5-5 and TRBJ2-5; 14 bases map to TRBD2. In DNA, the CDR3 is TGTGCCAGCAGCATCGGGACTAGCGGGAGTGGAGAGACCCAGTACTTC. Translation: CASSIGTSGSGETQYF.